This T cell receptor beta chain came from a study of blood T cells in healthy people across ages (dated by TCRdb to about 2015). For the study in its entirety: In model experiments, template switching captured about one uniquely barcoded TCR beta cDNA molecule for every two T cells. To avoid experimental bias, donors of different ages were randomly spread across the sequencing lanes. The donors were split into four age groups: young (average around 17 years), middle-aged (roughly 42), aged (around 67) and long-lived (over 80). For two donors (one aged 18 to 30 and one aged 80 or older), the study analyzed two additional independent replicas of 1 million unique cDNA reads from the same blood draw. The study measured age-related changes in TCR beta repertoire diversity using deep sequencing normalized with unique cDNA molecular identifiers.

From the germline V gene, CDR1 is SQVTM and CDR2 is ANQGSEA. Trimming leaves V shorter by 4 bases and J shorter by 7 bases, with the junction holding 8 bases beyond the gene matches. The CDR3 runs 14 residues from the cysteine to the phenylalanine. CDR3 DNA is the only sequence kept; it has 42 bases, read in frame from the first base. The 35 to 40 donors, aged about 6 to 100 years, were systemically healthy Caucasian individuals from Russia. Each donor gave roughly 9 milliliters of peripheral blood, drawn into EDTA-treated Vacutainer tubes. Ficoll-Paque density-gradient centrifugation was used to isolate PBMCs, with at least 7 million obtained per sample. Trizol reagent was used to extract total RNA from the PBMCs, yielding at least 5 micrograms per sample. Naive CD45RAhigh/CD27high T cell percentages were measured by flow cytometry on a PBMC aliquot from every donor. Preparation of the library involved 5' RACE. Instrument on record: Illumina HiSeq 2500. The second PCR ran for about 6 to 11 cycles and used a J-beta primer mix along with a sample-barcoded 5' primer. A template-switch 5' adaptor carrying 12 random nucleotides introduced a unique molecular identifier onto each TCR beta cDNA molecule. Each sample yielded at least 2.5 million CDR3-containing paired-end reads. All of the RNA was converted into first-strand cDNA using the Mint cDNA synthesis kit, with a TRBC-specific oligonucleotide serving as the primer. Following uracil-DNA glycosylase treatment, all cDNA underwent a first 18-cycle PCR with the universal primers M1SS and BC2_uni_R. The authors' analysis ran thus. For normalization, 1 million high-quality reads were randomly selected from each sample, with every read carrying a distinct molecular identifier. Reads sharing molecular identifiers were discarded rather than binned into consensus sequences. MiTCR, set to a Q25 quality threshold and the strictest error-elimination algorithm, was used for CDR3 identification, clonotype clustering and error correction. Lower-bound total TCR beta diversity was estimated with a nonparametric unseen species model using Euler transformation. TCRdb's own reprocessing of the public reads used fastp at Q25 and MiXCR and kept productive beta chains. Records with the same CDR3 protein are collapsed into one entry carrying the most frequent genes and DNA. The V and J calls here are based on TCRdb, not the publication. This sample is represented by 1.5 million to 1.9 million distinct CDR3 sequences; under 55% of them were singletons. About 4% of the sample is held by the ten biggest clonotypes.

What the study reported, not specific to this receptor: Observed TCR beta diversity per million T cells fell roughly linearly with age, and a significant reduction was already apparent by age around 36. Compared with the aged group, the long-lived group had more naive CD4+ T cells, fewer expanded clones and increased TCR diversity, suggesting age selection. The percentage of naive T cells measured by flow cytometry correlated strongly with observed TCR beta diversity. Because donor CMV infection status was unknown, age-related changes in expanded clonotypes were potentially confounded. Estimates of total diversity from one million sequenced T cells were regarded as lower bounds and underestimates. Since profiling was done on bulk unsorted PBMCs, naive and antigen-experienced compartments could not be conclusively compared.

A word on this clonotype: No antigen is known for it. Per-nucleotide qualities are absent, and no much larger clonotype sits a single base away.

The sequenced sample was blood. The clonotype originates from a young woman in good health. The rearranged chain carries TRBV29-1 and TRBJ2-1, with 9 central nucleotides matching TRBD2. Read as DNA, the sequence is TGCAGCGTTGCGAGTCTAGCGGGATATAATGAGCAGTTCTTC. This translates into CSVASLAGYNEQFF.